The clone carrying this TCR beta chain turned up a few times. Its antigen is unidentified. Looked up from germline, CDR1 is MNHNY and CDR2 is SVGAGI (reference sequence). V lost 5 bases to trimming and J lost 6 bases, with 8 bases between them. The CDR3 spans 12 residues. The time point was: week 5, during vaccination. Every single dose of the vaccine, 300 ug of mutant IDH1 20-mer peptide, came with topical imiquimod. The record originates from a study of a mutant IDH1 vaccine in newly diagnosed glioma. Turning to the study itself: The start of vaccination came 4-6 weeks after radiotherapy alone, or with temozolomide cycles. Broader study findings: Patients mounted vaccine-induced immune responses in 93.3% of cases.

Assay used: immunoSEQ multiplex PCR; TCRdb lists only in-frame clones, some missing. The sample has under 95,000 clones, roughly nine tenths seen once. The TCR was taken from a woman aged 50 to 60 with glioma. This chain connects TRBV6-6 to TRBJ2-1; no reliable D call. Sequences were derived from PBMCs, sampled from a glioma patient whose treatment included an IDH1 peptide vaccine. CDR3 amino acids: CASSNLFNEQFF. CDR3 DNA sequence: TGTGCCAGCAGTAACTTATTCAATGAGCAGTTCTTC.